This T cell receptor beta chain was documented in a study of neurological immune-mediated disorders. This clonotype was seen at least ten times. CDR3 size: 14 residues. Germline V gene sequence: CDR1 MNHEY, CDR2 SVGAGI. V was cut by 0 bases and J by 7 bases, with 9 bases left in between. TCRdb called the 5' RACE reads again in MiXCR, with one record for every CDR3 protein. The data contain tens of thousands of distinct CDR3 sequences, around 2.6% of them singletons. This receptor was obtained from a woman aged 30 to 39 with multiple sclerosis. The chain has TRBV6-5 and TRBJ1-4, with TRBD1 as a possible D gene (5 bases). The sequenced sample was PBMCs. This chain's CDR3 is CASSYSKGPEKLFF. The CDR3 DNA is TGTGCCAGCAGTTACTCGAAGGGACCTGAAAAACTGTTTTTT.